The T cell receptor beta chain under discussion was sequenced for a study of T cell responses to AZD1222 COVID-19 vaccine. The CDR3 consists of 17 residues. The germline gives CDR1 SEHNR, CDR2 FQNEAQ (reference sequence). V was clipped by 1 base and J by 0 bases; unmatched bases: 7. Libraries were prepared by immunoSEQ multiplex PCR; TCRdb keeps only in-frame clonotypes and omits some of them. The data hold under 110,000 clones, with 75% to 95% observed a single time. The specimen comprised peripheral blood, sampled on day 0 of AZD1222 vaccination. The rearrangement joins TRBV7-9 to TRBJ1-1, with 8 bases fitting TRBD1. The TCR comes from an adult in good health. The CDR3 region is CASSLGGRGPLNTEAFF. In nucleotides, the CDR3 is TGTGCCAGCAGCTTAGGAGGCAGGGGGCCGCTGAACACTGAAGCTTTCTTT. Using reference TRBV7-9 and TRBJ1-1 for the parts outside the CDR3, the full variable domain is DTGVSQNPRHKITKRGQNVTFRCDPISEHNRLYWYRQTLGQGPEFLTYFQNEAQLEKSRLLSDRFSAERPKGSFSTLEIQRTEQGDSAMYLCASSLGGRGPLNTEAFFGQGTRLTVV.